This TCR beta chain derives from a study of human T cells and chemical hapten exposure (TCRdb year 2021). Regarding the complete study: For sensitization, 2% DPC in acetone was applied to a roughly 2 cm by roughly 2 cm area of upper inner arm skin. Weekly therapeutic DPC doses were additionally applied to the scalp of patients throughout the roughly 25-week study period. Patch testing was performed on the upper back with Finn chambers containing 0.01% DPC, and the patch tests were scored after 6 days according to International Contact Dermatitis Research Group standards. Most of the patients in the cohort were female, and the cohort covered alopecia areata with under or over 50% scalp involvement, alopecia totalis and alopecia universalis. Libraries were combined into a pool for sequencing, and differences in TCR yield between samples came mainly from small differences in library volumes within the pool. In alopecia patients, the study followed how the peripheral blood TCR repertoire changed in vivo over primary and secondary sensitization to diphenylcyclopropenone (DPC), a hapten. Patient blood was sampled pre-sensitization (week 0) and at 2, 6 and about 24 weeks after DPC sensitization. Around 30 alopecia patients provided blood for TCR sequencing at one to four time points (pre-sensitization, 2, 6 and 24 weeks).

This clonotype was seen more than once but under ten times. Its binding antigen is unknown. Per-base quality was not reported, and no clone a single base away is much larger than it. The library was obtained by RACE. Sequencing instrument: NextSeq 500. During library preparation, unique molecular identifiers were attached to individual cDNA molecules so that TCRs could be counted quantitatively and reproducibly. Each blood RNA sample was used to sequence both TCR alpha and TCR beta chains. In the paper's pipeline: The median number of TCRs per sample was some 100,000, ranging from about 23,224 to 690,600. V, J and CDR3 annotation of the TCR reads was carried out using the Decombinator software suite. For PS versus PT1 abundance plots, all samples were subsampled to the same number of TCRs (28,000). Expanded TCRs were defined as absent before sensitization and observed at least eight times at the 2-week time point. In TCRdb, the public reads were trimmed at Q25 with fastp and aligned with MiXCR, with productive beta chains retained. Entries that share a CDR3 protein sequence are merged under the most common genes and DNA. The authors' filters were not applied to this entry. This sample has tens of thousands of distinct CDR3 sequences in its table, and approximately 7% of those were observed once. 1.3% of the sample goes to the ten largest clones.

Per the publication, the time point label means: patch test 2, 6 weeks after DPC sensitization. The treatment or condition label corresponds to: therapeutic diphenylcyclopropenone sensitization with weekly scalp DPC. Blood at each patch-test visit was drawn before the patch test was applied. To be eligible, patients had to be aged 18 to 70, diagnosed with alopecia and judged suitable for DPC therapy, while pregnant patients were excluded. Unfractionated whole blood was collected in Tempus Blood RNA tubes, and total RNA was extracted from that blood. The CDR3 has 18 amino acids, counting the end cysteine and phenylalanine. Only the CDR3 portion is preserved as DNA: 54 bases, with reading frame beginning at the first base. The germline V gene sets CDR1 to MNHEY and CDR2 to SVGEGT. At the junction V is shortened by 0 bases and J by 3 bases, with 19 bases in between. The study at large found these results: DPC sensitization did not change how many TCRs were above 1 in 1000 frequency, and no evidence was found of alterations in global repertoire structure. Compared with pre-sensitization or healthy control sets, expanded TCRs formed significantly more large CDR3 similarity clusters, which is consistent with antigen-driven responses. Because every patient had alopecia, a presumed autoimmune disease, the patients' immune response might differ from that of healthy individuals. Patch test score correlated positively with the number of PT1 expanded TCRs, reaching significance at thresholds 8, 16 and 32 but not at 4. Repeated subsampling changed both the strength of the expansion versus patch-test correlation and the threshold at which that correlation became significant.

The chain links TRBV6-2 or TRBV6-3 with TRBJ2-3, with TRBD1 tentatively as D gene (6 bases match). Sequenced material: whole blood, taken in connection with sensitization to the hapten diphenylcyclopropenone (DPC). The TCR originated in a woman aged 30 to 39 with alopecia areata. Some clones in this sample may be carry-over from other donors' samples. The sequenced DNA is TGTGCCAGCAGTTACTCGATTAGGGGGAGTGGACGGACAGATACGCAGTATTTT. Its translation reads: CASSYSIRGSGRTDTQYF.